A selection of T cell receptor beta chains follows, all from one sample in a study of blood T cell repertoires in COVID-19. Sequencing was performed with immunoSEQ multiplex PCR; in TCRdb, only in-frame clones are kept and a portion is missing. The sample consists of about 140,000 clones, more than 75% of them appearing once. Sequences were obtained from peripheral blood. The receptor set was obtained from a woman aged 35 to 49 with acute or convalescent COVID-19. CDR3s include the opening cysteine and the closing phenylalanine or tryptophan. A D gene is named only where the DNA matches it firmly. A row's size may be missing; if present it is once, few, many or a size class.

D gene,V gene,CDR3 length,J gene,clone size,CDR3 protein,CDR3 DNA
TRBD1,TRBV5-4,14,TRBJ2-5,-,CASSSNTGVETQYF,TGTGCCAGCAGCTCGAATACAGGGGTAGAGACCCAGTACTTC
-,TRBV12-1,12,TRBJ2-7,-,CASSGSSYEQYF,TGTGCCAGCAGCGGTAGCTCCTACGAGCAGTACTTC
TRBD2,TRBV5-8,16,TRBJ2-7,-,CASSLFGGRALYEQYF,TGTGCCAGCAGCTTATTTGGCGGGAGGGCCCTCTACGAGCAGTACTTC
-,TRBV5-5,15,TRBJ1-1,-,CASSFQGPRDTEAFF,TGTGCCAGCAGTTTTCAGGGGCCTCGGGACACTGAAGCTTTCTTT
-,TRBV3-1/TRBV3-2,8,TRBJ1-5,-,CASSTQHF,TGTGCCAGCAGTACCCAGCATTTT
TRBD2,TRBV7-3,14,TRBJ2-3,once,CASSREPGGDTQYF,TGTGCCAGCAGCCGGGAGCCGGGAGGAGATACGCAGTATTTT
TRBD2,TRBV5-1,15,TRBJ2-3,-,CASSASGISTDTQYF,TGCGCCAGTAGTGCGAGCGGGATCAGCACAGATACGCAGTATTTT
TRBD1,TRBV19,14,TRBJ1-6,few,CASSRGQGASPLHF,TGTGCCAGTAGCCGGGGACAGGGGGCTTCACCCCTCCACTTT
-,TRBV7-3,14,TRBJ1-1,-,CASSAQGSGTEAFF,TGTGCCAGCAGCGCGCAGGGTAGCGGCACTGAAGCTTTCTTT
TRBD1,TRBV7-3,18,TRBJ2-5,-,CASSLKGQGPPSQETQYF,TGTGCCAGCAGCTTAAAGGGACAGGGGCCACCTTCGCAAGAGACCCAGTACTTC
-,TRBV2,10,TRBJ2-5,-,CASSMETQYF,TGTGCCAGCAGCATGGAGACCCAGTACTTC
-,TRBV19,14,TRBJ2-3,-,CASSIPRFTDTQYF,TGTGCCAGTAGTATTCCCAGGTTCACAGATACGCAGTATTTT
TRBD1,TRBV9,18,TRBJ2-2,-,CASSVVPTGTGATGELFF,TGTGCCAGCAGCGTAGTTCCGACCGGGACAGGGGCAACCGGGGAGCTGTTTTTT
-,TRBV11-2,16,TRBJ2-1,-,CASSPAPGEGENEQFF,TGTGCCAGCAGCCCGGCACCAGGGGAGGGGGAGAATGAGCAGTTCTTC
-,TRBV12-5,18,TRBJ1-4,-,CASAPKHDRLTTNEKLFF,TGTGCTAGTGCCCCGAAACACGACAGACTCACAACTAATGAAAAACTGTTTTTT
-,TRBV4-2,12,TRBJ2-1,-,CASSILENEQFF,TGTGCCAGCAGCATTCTAGAGAATGAGCAGTTCTTC
TRBD1,TRBV7-2,12,TRBJ2-5,-,CASAGGPETQYF,TGTGCCAGCGCAGGGGGCCCAGAGACCCAGTACTTC
-,TRBV5-5,15,TRBJ1-2,-,CASSWIGGTDHGYTF,TGTGCCAGCAGCTGGATTGGGGGGACGGACCATGGCTACACCTTC
TRBD2,TRBV3-1/TRBV3-2,13,TRBJ2-4,-,CASSQDSGSPHYF,TGTGCCAGCAGTCAAGATAGCGGGAGCCCCCATTACTTC
-,TRBV3-1/TRBV3-2,16,TRBJ2-4,-,CASSQVPGVSQNIQYF,TGTGCCAGCAGCCAAGTCCCGGGAGTTTCCCAAAACATTCAGTACTTC
TRBD2,TRBV4-2,15,TRBJ2-2,-,CASSQDFPGLAVMFF,TGTGCCAGCAGCCAAGATTTCCCGGGACTAGCGGTGATGTTTTTT
-,TRBV24-1,15,TRBJ2-7,few,CATSDPRLGVYEQYF,TGTGCCACCAGTGATCCGAGGTTGGGAGTATACGAGCAGTACTTC
TRBD1,TRBV2,16,TRBJ1-5,-,CASRAGQGGNNQPQHF,TGTGCCAGCAGAGCCGGACAGGGGGGTAACAATCAGCCCCAGCATTTT
-,TRBV27,14,TRBJ2-1,-,CASSLASLTREQFF,TGTGCCAGCAGTCTAGCCTCCCTTACAAGAGAGCAGTTCTTC
-,TRBV27,17,TRBJ1-3,-,CASSLYPSRSFGNTIYF,TGTGCCAGCAGTTTATACCCCTCGAGAAGTTTTGGAAACACCATATATTTT
TRBD1,TRBV3-1/TRBV3-2,14,TRBJ1-1,-,CASSQTGVNTEAFF,TGTGCCAGCAGCCAAACAGGGGTGAACACTGAAGCTTTCTTT
-,TRBV28,12,TRBJ2-7,once,CASSPGANEQYF,TGTGCCAGCAGTCCTGGGGCCAACGAGCAGTACTTC
-,TRBV30,13,TRBJ1-4,-,CASARMMDEKLFF,TGTGCCTCGGCGCGGATGATGGATGAAAAACTGTTTTTT
-,TRBV5-1,14,TRBJ1-1,-,CASSLSGANTEAFF,TGCGCCAGCAGCTTGAGCGGGGCGAACACTGAAGCTTTCTTT
TRBD2,TRBV7-9,16,TRBJ2-1,-,CASSSTLAAGWGEQFF,TGTGCCAGCAGCTCCACTCTAGCGGCCGGGTGGGGTGAGCAGTTCTTC
-,TRBV9,14,TRBJ1-1,-,CASSWDTDNTEAFF,TGTGCCAGCAGTTGGGACACGGATAACACTGAAGCTTTCTTT
-,TRBV14,19,TRBJ1-3,-,CASSQDPGSRFRSGNTIYF,TGTGCCAGCAGCCAAGATCCGGGATCCAGGTTCCGCTCTGGAAACACCATATATTTT
-,TRBV9,13,TRBJ2-7,once,CASSVSGVDEQYF,TGTGCCAGCAGCGTATCGGGAGTCGACGAGCAGTACTTC
TRBD1,TRBV7-2,13,TRBJ2-7,-,CASSSGQSYEQYF,TGTGCCAGCAGCTCGGGACAGTCCTACGAGCAGTACTTC
-,TRBV28,15,TRBJ1-4,-,CASSLAGLANEKLFF,TGTGCCAGCAGTTTGGCAGGGTTGGCTAATGAAAAACTGTTTTTT
TRBD2,TRBV5-4,16,TRBJ2-3,-,CASSSPLAGSTDTQYF,TGTGCCAGCAGCTCTCCGCTAGCGGGTTCCACAGATACGCAGTATTTT
TRBD2,TRBV9,15,TRBJ2-3,-,CASSVESGGADTQYF,TGTGCCAGCAGCGTAGAAAGCGGGGGGGCAGATACGCAGTATTTT
TRBD2,TRBV6-2/TRBV6-3,19,TRBJ2-3,-,CASSYPTSGGDRLSDTQYF,TGTGCCAGCAGTTACCCGACTAGCGGGGGGGACCGGCTGTCGGATACGCAGTATTTT
TRBD2,TRBV7-6,20,TRBJ2-1,-,CASSFALRAGGLSSYNEQFF,TGTGCCAGCAGCTTCGCCCTAAGAGCGGGGGGCCTTAGCTCCTACAATGAGCAGTTCTTC
TRBD1,TRBV2,16,TRBJ1-4,-,CASRVTGGPTNEKLFF,TGTGCCAGCAGGGTGACAGGGGGTCCAACTAATGAAAAACTGTTTTTT
-,TRBV27,16,TRBJ1-1,-,CASSPPGVGTNTEAFF,TGTGCCAGCAGTCCCCCCGGGGTAGGGACTAACACTGAAGCTTTCTTT
-,TRBV7-3,13,TRBJ1-1,-,CASSPGGWTEAFF,TGTGCCAGCAGCCCCGGGGGGTGGACTGAAGCTTTCTTT